This TCR beta chain was identified in a study of shared clonotypes between healthy human individuals. Study background: A donor's plate count was three for CD4 naive and three for CD4 memory; CD8 naive had two and CD8 memory one. Overall study findings and caveats: Naive subsets typically showed greater estimated richness than memory subsets. Among non-shared clonotypes, generation probabilities were lower than among those shared by all four donors.

CDR1 is MNHEY and CDR2 is SMNVEV in the germline V gene (reference sequence). V dropped 3 bases and J dropped 4 bases, with 10 bases sitting between them. The CDR3 contains 14 residues. Profiled with immunoSEQ multiplex PCR; TCRdb holds only in-frame clones, not every one. This table holds around 2,000,000 clones, less than 95% found once. A note on this clone: Its antigen is not known. Other DNA sequences in this specimen translate into the identical CDR3.

Naive CD8 cells were CD45RO-negative, positively selected for CCR7, excluding terminally differentiated effector memory CD45RA+ cells. Among the donors, all were Caucasian adults who lived in Nashville, Tennessee. The genes are TRBV27 and TRBJ2-1, with D maybe TRBD2 (6 bases). Material: naive CD8+ T cells sorted from blood. This clonotype originated in a man in his late teens or twenties in good health. This chain's CDR3 is CASSFGGAYNEQFF. DNA for the CDR3: TGTGCCAGCAGTTTTGGAGGGGCATACAATGAGCAGTTCTTC.